The 15 T cell receptor beta chains listed next were all sequenced from one sample in a study of blood T cell repertoires in COVID-19 (dated by TCRdb to 2018 to 2021). Library preparation used the immunoSEQ multiplex PCR assay. The table comes from immuneACCESS by way of TCRdb, which keeps in-frame sequences with V and J called. Part of the clones is missing from these tables; in studies checked, under half for an unresolved V gene and the rest for unknown reasons. The sample includes around 56,000 clones, with 75% to 95% observed a single time. Together, the top ten hold roughly 15% of the sample. The source material was peripheral blood. These receptors all stem from a man of 80 years or more with acute or convalescent COVID-19.

The chain couples TRBV14 to TRBJ1-1; no definite D call. Trimming took 1 base from V and 5 from J, leaving 8 bases between them. The CDR3 is 13 residues long. The germline CDR1 and CDR2 sequences are SGHDN and FVKESK. CDR3: CASSQGSKTEAFF. CDR3 bases: TGTGCCAGCAGCCAAGGAAGCAAGACTGAAGCTTTCTTT. Full variable domain (rest looked up from reference TRBV14 and TRBJ1-1): EAGVTQFPSHSVIEKGQTVTLRCDPISGHDNLYWYRRVMGKEIKFLLHFVKESKQDESGMPNNRFLAERTGGTYSTLKVQPAELEDSGVYFCASSQGSKTEAFFGQGTRLTVV.

V is TRBV6-2 or TRBV6-3 and J is TRBJ2-3; the match to TRBD2 covers 11 bases. Germline V gene data show CDR1 as MNHEY and CDR2 as SVGEGT. The CDR3 has 17 amino acids. Trimming removed 5 bases from V and 4 bases from J; junction bases left unmatched: 11. The CDR3 DNA follows: TGTGCCAGCAGTCGCTTGGTAGCGGGGGGGCCAGCAGATACGCAGTATTTT. Its translation is CASSRLVAGGPADTQYF.

Note on this clone: A junction boundary mismatches the germline segment, possibly from a read error. The V and J genes are TRBV7-7 and TRBJ2-5; 9 bases agree with TRBD1. CDR1 SSHAT and CDR2 FNYEAQ come from the germline V gene (reference sequence). The CDR3 length is 17 residues. CDR3 in DNA: TGTGCTAGCAGCTTAGGTATAACAGGGGGCGATGGTGAGACCCAGTACTTC. Protein sequence: CASSLGITGGDGETQYF.

The count of this clone is one. The rearrangement uses TRBV7-6 and TRBJ2-3; 9 nucleotides agree with TRBD2. Germline CDR1 and CDR2: SGHVS and FNYEAQ. CDR3 size: 15 residues. The J segment lost 6 bases and the V segment lost 5 bases, leaving 9 bases of the junction unmatched. The CDR3 DNA sequence: TGTGCCAGCAGCCCCGCGCGGGGGGGCGGGGATACGCAGTATTTT. This encodes CASSPARGGGDTQYF.

The rearrangement uses TRBV6-5 and TRBJ2-5; a weak D match, TRBD1 (6 bases). The V and J ends lost 4 bases and 13 bases respectively, with 16 bases between them. Germline V lookup: CDR1 MNHEY, CDR2 SVGAGI. The CDR3 sequence is 12 residues long. For the CDR3, the DNA is TGTGCCAGCAGTTTTTCAGGGGCTACTACGTACTTC. It translates to CASSFSGATTYF.

The chain links TRBV5-1 to TRBJ2-1; D unresolved. This CDR3 has 13 residues. Germline V CDR1 and CDR2: SGHRS, YFSETQ. V shed 2 bases and J shed 5 bases, with 8 bases lying between them. CDR3 loop: CASSFTTNNEQFF. Written as DNA, the CDR3 is TGCGCCAGCAGCTTCACCACTAACAATGAGCAGTTCTTC.

The V gene is TRBV7-9, the J gene TRBJ1-6; D might be TRBD1 (6 bases). Germline CDR1 is SEHNR and CDR2 is FQNEAQ (reference sequence). CDR3 length: 15 amino acids. V was pared by 5 bases and J by 5 bases, with 13 bases between. The CDR3 sequence is CASSAQQGDNSPLHF. In DNA, the CDR3 is TGTGCCAGCAGCGCCCAACAGGGAGATAATTCACCCCTCCACTTT.

The CDR3 loop reads CASSGPGGARSYEQYF. Written as DNA, the CDR3 is TGTGCCAGCAGCGGGCCCGGGGGGGCGCGGTCCTACGAGCAGTACTTC. The genes are TRBV5-4 and TRBJ2-7; 8 bases fit TRBD2. Trimming cost V 4 bases and J 1 base; bases outside gene matches: 10. The germline CDR1 and CDR2 sequences are SGHNT and YYREEE (reference sequence). CDR3 length equals 16 residues.

This rearrangement joins TRBV30 to TRBJ2-1; 8 bases are a match to TRBD1. With 3 bases clipped from V and 8 bases from J, the junction kept 6 bases outside the gene matches. The CDR3 is 13 residues long. Germline V gene lookup returns CDR1 GTSNPN and CDR2 SVGIG (reference sequence). The CDR3 nucleotides are TGTGCCTGGAGGGATGACAGGGGCTATGAGCAGTTCTTC. Translation: CAWRDDRGYEQFF.

The chain recombines TRBV6-4 with TRBJ2-3; 8 bases align to TRBD2. The trim removed 4 bases at V and 4 bases at J, leaving 4 bases unmatched. Germline-derived CDR1 and CDR2 are MRHNA and SNTAGT. CDR3 length: 14 residues. This CDR3 reads CASSAGGDPDTQYF. The CDR3 DNA reads as TGTGCCAGCAGTGCCGGGGGGGATCCAGATACGCAGTATTTT.

This chain connects TRBV6-2 or TRBV6-3 to TRBJ2-5; a weak D match, TRBD2 (7 bases). CDR1 MNHEY and CDR2 SVGEGT come from the germline V gene. V lost 2 bases and J 5 bases, leaving 12 bases between the germline ends. This CDR3 spans 14 amino acids. CDR3 sequence: CASSYGGASETQYF. The CDR3 coding sequence is TGTGCCAGCAGTTACGGGGGGGCAAGCGAGACCCAGTACTTC.

This chain's CDR3 is CASSKGTADTQYF. The CDR3 nucleotides read TGTGCCTCTTCTAAGGGGACTGCAGATACGCAGTATTTT. The V call is TRBV30, the J call TRBJ2-3; TRBD2 is a possible D gene (6 bases). The germline V gene has CDR1 GTSNPN and CDR2 SVGIG (reference sequence). V was cut by 7 bases and J by 4 bases, with 15 bases left in between. The CDR3 runs 13 residues.

The rearrangement uses TRBV2 and TRBJ2-7; 7 positions agree with TRBD1. CDR1 is SNHLY, CDR2 FYNNEI, per germline. The length of the CDR3 is 15 residues. J was trimmed by 1 base and V by 7 bases; bases with no gene match: 10. The CDR3 DNA is TGTGCCAGCAAAAAGGGGGCAGGGGCTTCCTACGAGCAGTACTTC. Protein product: CASKKGAGASYEQYF.

The genes are TRBV21-1 and TRBJ2-7; the table's D call, TRBD1, was not checked against the DNA. TRBV21-1 is a pseudogene locus. The CDR3 contains 13 residues. CDR3 bases: TGTGCCAGCACCTCGAACAGGTCCTACGAGCAGTACTTC. It yields the protein CASTSNRSYEQYF.

This chain links TRBV7-2 with TRBJ2-1, with a tentative D call TRBD1 (5 bases). The CDR3 contains 14 residues. Germline loops: CDR1 SGHTA, CDR2 FQGNSA. Trimming removed 2 bases from V and 8 bases from J, with 13 bases in between. The CDR3 here is CASSLSQGWDEQFF. The CDR3 nucleotides read TGTGCCAGCAGCTTAAGCCAGGGCTGGGATGAGCAGTTCTTC.